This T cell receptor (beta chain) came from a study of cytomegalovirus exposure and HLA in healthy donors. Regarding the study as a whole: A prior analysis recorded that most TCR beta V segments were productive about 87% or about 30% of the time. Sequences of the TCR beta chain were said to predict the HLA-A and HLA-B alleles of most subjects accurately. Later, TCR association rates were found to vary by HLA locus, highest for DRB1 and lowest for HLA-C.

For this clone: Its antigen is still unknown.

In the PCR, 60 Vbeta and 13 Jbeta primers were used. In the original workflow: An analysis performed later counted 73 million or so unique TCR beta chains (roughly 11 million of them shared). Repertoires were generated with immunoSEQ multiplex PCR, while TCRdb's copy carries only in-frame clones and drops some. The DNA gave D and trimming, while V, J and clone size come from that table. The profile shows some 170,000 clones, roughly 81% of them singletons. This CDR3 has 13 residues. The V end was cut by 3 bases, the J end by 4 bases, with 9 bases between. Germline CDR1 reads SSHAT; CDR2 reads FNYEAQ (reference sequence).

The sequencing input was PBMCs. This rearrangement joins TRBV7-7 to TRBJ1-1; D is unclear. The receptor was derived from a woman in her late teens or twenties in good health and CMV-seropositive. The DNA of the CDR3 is TGTGCCAGCAGCTTCCGGGAAAGCACTGAAGCTTTCTTT. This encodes CASSFRESTEAFF.